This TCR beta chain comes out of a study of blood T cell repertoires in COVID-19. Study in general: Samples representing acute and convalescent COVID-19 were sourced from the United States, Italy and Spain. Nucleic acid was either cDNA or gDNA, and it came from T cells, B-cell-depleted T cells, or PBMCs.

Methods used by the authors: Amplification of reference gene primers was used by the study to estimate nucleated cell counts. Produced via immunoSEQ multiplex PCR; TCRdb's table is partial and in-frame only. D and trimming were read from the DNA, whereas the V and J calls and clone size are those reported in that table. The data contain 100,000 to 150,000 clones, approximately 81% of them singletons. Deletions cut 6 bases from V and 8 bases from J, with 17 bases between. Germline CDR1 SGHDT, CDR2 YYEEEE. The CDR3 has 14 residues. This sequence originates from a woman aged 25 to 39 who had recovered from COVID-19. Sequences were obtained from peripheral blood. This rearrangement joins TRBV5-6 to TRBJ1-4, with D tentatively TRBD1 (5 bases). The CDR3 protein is CASNYRAGQEKLFF. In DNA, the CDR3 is TGTGCCAGCAACTACCGGGCAGGGCAGGAAAAACTGTTTTTT.